This T cell receptor beta chain was observed in a study of T cells after somatic rescue of genetic block. Repertoires were generated with immunoSEQ multiplex PCR, while TCRdb's copy carries only in-frame clones and drops some. The table shows 45,000 to 55,000 clones, with 90% to 96% occurring only once. The sample consisted of peripheral blood mononuclear cells (PBMCs). The sequence was obtained from a child less than two years old.

In DNA, the CDR3 is TGTGCCACCTCGAGGGGACAGGGCACCTACGAGCAGTACTTC. Its protein product is CATSRGQGTYEQYF. This rearrangement joins TRBV6-6 to TRBJ2-7, with 9 bases identical to TRBD1. The CDR3 totals 14 residues. With 10 bases clipped from V and 2 bases from J, the junction kept 9 bases outside the gene matches. Per germline, CDR1 MNHNY and CDR2 SVGAGI (reference sequence).